This passage covers 9 T cell receptor beta chains from one sample sequenced in a study of OX40 agonist ivuxolimab in advanced cancers. The protocol was immunoSEQ multiplex PCR, while the TCRdb copy is restricted to in-frame clones and leaves out a portion. This table holds around 46,000 clones, roughly 90% found once. The sample here was CD4+ or CD8+ T cells sorted from blood, taken in a trial of the OX40 agonist ivuxolimab. The receptor source for this set is an adult with an advanced solid tumor such as melanoma, head and neck, liver or kidney cancer.

The genes are TRBV5-5 and TRBJ2-1, with unresolved D. Germline V gives CDR1 SGHKS, CDR2 YYEKEE (reference sequence). The CDR3 sequence is 11 residues long. The V end lost 4 bases, the J end lost 6 bases, and 5 bases lay between the germline ends. The CDR3 protein is CASSIPNEQFF. The CDR3 DNA follows: TGTGCCAGCAGCATACCCAATGAGCAGTTCTTC.

V is TRBV6-5 and J is TRBJ2-7; 12 bases map to TRBD1. The CDR3 covers 15 residues. V shed 5 bases and J 2 bases; nucleotides not matched to a gene: 4. The germline CDR1 and CDR2 sequences are MNHEY and SVGAGI. The CDR3 here is CASSQGQGATYEQYF. The CDR3, as DNA: TGTGCCAGCAGTCAGGGACAGGGGGCGACCTACGAGCAGTACTTC.

The chain links TRBV6-5 to TRBJ1-2; the match to TRBD1 covers 7 bases. Germline trimming cut 5 bases from V and 4 bases from J; bases unmatched to any gene: 10. CDR1 MNHEY and CDR2 SVGAGI come from the germline V gene. The CDR3 runs 15 residues. The CDR3 spells CASSQRDSDTYGYTF. Here the CDR3 DNA reads TGTGCCAGCAGTCAGCGGGACAGTGATACCTATGGCTACACCTTC.

This clone was seen once. The rearrangement joins TRBV7-9 to TRBJ2-1, with D possibly TRBD2 on 5 matching bases. The CDR3 runs to 13 residues. Germline CDR1 reads SEHNR; CDR2 reads FQNEAQ (reference sequence). V lost 7 bases to trimming and J lost 3 bases, with 10 bases between them. The CDR3 region has the DNA TGTGCCAGCACAGCGGATGGCTACAATGAGCAGTTCTTC. Translated, it gives CASTADGYNEQFF.

This chain uses TRBV7-9 with TRBJ2-7; D not resolved. The V gene lost 5 bases and the J gene lost 0 bases, with 17 bases spanning the gap. The V gene's germline CDR1 is SEHNR and CDR2 FQNEAQ (reference sequence). The CDR3 spans 16 residues. In nucleotides, the CDR3 is TGTGCCAGCAGCGCTAGTGCTCAGACCTACTCCTACGAGCAGTACTTC. This gives the protein CASSASAQTYSYEQYF.

The chain is built from TRBV4-1 and TRBJ2-5, with a possible D match to TRBD2 (5 bases). Germline V gene lookup returns CDR1 MGHRA and CDR2 YSYEKL. Trimming took off 1 base at V and 5 bases at J, with 11 bases between the two ends. The CDR3 length is 14 residues. The CDR3 DNA is TGCGCCAGCAGCCAAGTGGGGAGCCTTGAGACCCAGTACTTC. Translating it yields CASSQVGSLETQYF.

The chain employs TRBV7-9 and TRBJ1-2; D is perhaps TRBD1 (5 bases). This CDR3 is 13 amino acids long. Trimming cost V 5 bases and J 6 bases, with 13 bases left between them. Germline values: CDR1 SEHNR, CDR2 FQNEAQ (reference sequence). CDR3 residues: CASSPGQGNGYTF. CDR3 nucleotides: TGTGCCAGCAGCCCAGGGCAGGGAAATGGCTACACCTTC.

Concerning this clone: Other DNA sequences in this sample translate to the same CDR3. The gene calls are TRBV11-2 and TRBJ2-7; 7 bases line up with TRBD2. CDR1 SGHAT and CDR2 FQNNGV come from the germline V gene. V was pared by 1 base and J by 0 bases, with 0 bases of the junction left unmatched. The CDR3 covers 14 residues. This CDR3 is CASSLGGSSYEQYF. Here the CDR3 DNA reads TGTGCCAGCAGCTTAGGCGGGAGCTCCTACGAGCAGTACTTC.

V gene TRBV11-2 combines with J gene TRBJ2-7; unclear D gene. The CDR3 sequence is 13 residues long. CDR1 is SGHAT, CDR2 FQNNGV, per germline. V shed 1 base and J shed 1 base, with 5 bases lying between them. CDR3 coding DNA: TGTGCCAGCAGCTTAGTTTCTTCCTACGAGCAGTACTTC. Amino acid sequence: CASSLVSSYEQYF.